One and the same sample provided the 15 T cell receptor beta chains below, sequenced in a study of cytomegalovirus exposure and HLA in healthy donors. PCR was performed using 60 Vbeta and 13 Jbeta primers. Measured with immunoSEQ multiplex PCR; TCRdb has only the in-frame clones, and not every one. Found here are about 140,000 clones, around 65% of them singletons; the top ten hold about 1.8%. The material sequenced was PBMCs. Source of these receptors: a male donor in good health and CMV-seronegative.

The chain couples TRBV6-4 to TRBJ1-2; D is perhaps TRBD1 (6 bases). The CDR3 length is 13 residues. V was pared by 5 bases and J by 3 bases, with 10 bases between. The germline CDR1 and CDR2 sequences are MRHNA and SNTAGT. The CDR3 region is CASSHSGDYGYTF. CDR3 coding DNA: TGTGCCAGCAGTCATTCAGGGGACTATGGCTACACCTTC.

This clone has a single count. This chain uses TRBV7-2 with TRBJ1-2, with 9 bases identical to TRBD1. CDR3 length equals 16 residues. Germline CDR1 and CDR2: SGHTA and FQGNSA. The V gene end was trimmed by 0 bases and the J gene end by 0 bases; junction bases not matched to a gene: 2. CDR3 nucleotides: TGTGCCAGCAGCTTAGCGGACAGGGGTGCTAACTATGGCTACACCTTC. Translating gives CASSLADRGANYGYTF.

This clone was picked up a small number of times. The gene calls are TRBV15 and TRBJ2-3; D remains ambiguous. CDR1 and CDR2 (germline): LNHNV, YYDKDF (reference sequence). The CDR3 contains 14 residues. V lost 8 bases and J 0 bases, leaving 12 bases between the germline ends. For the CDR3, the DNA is TGTGCCACCCGAACACAGTTTAGCACAGATACGCAGTATTTT. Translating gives CATRTQFSTDTQYF.

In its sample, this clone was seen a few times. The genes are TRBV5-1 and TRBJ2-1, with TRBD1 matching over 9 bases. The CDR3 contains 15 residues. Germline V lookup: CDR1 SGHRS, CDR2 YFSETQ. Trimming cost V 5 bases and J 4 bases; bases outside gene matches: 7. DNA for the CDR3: TGCGCCAGCAGTCCGGGACAGGGCGTTTACAATGAGCAGTTCTTC. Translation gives CASSPGQGVYNEQFF.

This CDR3 is CASTSGGNEQYF. The DNA for the CDR3 is TGTGCCAGTACCAGTGGAGGCAACGAGCAGTACTTC. The V and J genes are TRBV6-1 and TRBJ2-5; tentative D call: TRBD2 (5 bases). The end of the DNA aligns better with TRBJ2-7, so the J call may be wrong. CDR1 MNHNS and CDR2 SASEGT come from the germline V gene. The CDR3 has 12 residues.

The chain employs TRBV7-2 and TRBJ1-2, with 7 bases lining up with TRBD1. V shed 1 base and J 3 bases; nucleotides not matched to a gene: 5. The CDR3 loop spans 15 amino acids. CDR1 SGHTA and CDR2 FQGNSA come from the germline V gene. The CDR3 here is CASSLGQGVDYGYTF. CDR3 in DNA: TGTGCCAGCAGCTTAGGACAGGGAGTCGACTATGGCTACACCTTC.

The CDR3 coding sequence is TGTGCCAGCTCACCACGGGGGGAGTTGGGTGAAAAACTGTTTTTT. Amino acids: CASSPRGELGEKLFF. The J gene is TRBJ1-4, the V gene TRBV18; D is perhaps TRBD1 (5 bases). This CDR3 contains 15 residues. CDR1 is KGHSH and CDR2 is LQKENI in the germline V gene. Trimming pared 1 base from V and 7 bases from J, leaving 13 bases between.

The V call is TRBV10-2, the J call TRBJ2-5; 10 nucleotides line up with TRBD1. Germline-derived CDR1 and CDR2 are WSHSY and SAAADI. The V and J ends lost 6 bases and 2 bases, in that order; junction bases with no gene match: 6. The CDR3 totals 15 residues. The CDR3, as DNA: TGCGCCAGCAGCCCAGGGGACAGGGGACAAGAGACCCAGTACTTC. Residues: CASSPGDRGQETQYF.

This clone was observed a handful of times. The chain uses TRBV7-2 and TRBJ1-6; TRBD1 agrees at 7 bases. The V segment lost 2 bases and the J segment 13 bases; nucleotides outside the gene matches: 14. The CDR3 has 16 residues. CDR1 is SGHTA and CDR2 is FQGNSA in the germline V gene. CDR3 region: CASSLSPDRNLWPLHF. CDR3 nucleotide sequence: TGTGCCAGCAGCTTATCCCCGGACAGGAATTTATGGCCCCTCCACTTT.

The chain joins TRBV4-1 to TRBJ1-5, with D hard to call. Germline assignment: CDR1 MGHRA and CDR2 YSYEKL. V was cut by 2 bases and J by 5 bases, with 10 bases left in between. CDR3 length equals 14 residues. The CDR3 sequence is CASSQRQTDQPQHF. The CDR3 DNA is TGCGCCAGCAGCCAACGGCAGACTGATCAGCCCCAGCATTTT.

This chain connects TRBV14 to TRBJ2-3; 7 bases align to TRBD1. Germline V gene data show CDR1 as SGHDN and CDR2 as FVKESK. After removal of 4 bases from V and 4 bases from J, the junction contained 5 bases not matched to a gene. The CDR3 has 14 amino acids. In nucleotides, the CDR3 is TGTGCCAGCAGCCCCGAAACAGGGGCAGATACGCAGTATTTT. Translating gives CASSPETGADTQYF.

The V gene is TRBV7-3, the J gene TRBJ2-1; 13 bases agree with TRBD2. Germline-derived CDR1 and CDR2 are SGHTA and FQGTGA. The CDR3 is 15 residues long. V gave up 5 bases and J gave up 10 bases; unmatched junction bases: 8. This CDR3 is CASSLGTSGASEQFF. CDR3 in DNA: TGTGCCAGCAGCCTCGGGACTAGCGGGGCCAGCGAGCAGTTCTTC.

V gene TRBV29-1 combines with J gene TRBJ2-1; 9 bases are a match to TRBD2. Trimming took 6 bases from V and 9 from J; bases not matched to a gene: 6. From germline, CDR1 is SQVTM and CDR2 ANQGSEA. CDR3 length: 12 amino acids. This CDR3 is CSVSGGWGEQFF. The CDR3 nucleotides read TGCAGCGTAAGCGGGGGGTGGGGTGAGCAGTTCTTC.

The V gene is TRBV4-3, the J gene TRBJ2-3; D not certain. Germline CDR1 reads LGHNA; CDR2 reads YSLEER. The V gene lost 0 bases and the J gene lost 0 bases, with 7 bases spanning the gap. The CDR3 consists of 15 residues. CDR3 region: CASSQDPGSTDTQYF. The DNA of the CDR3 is TGCGCCAGCAGCCAAGATCCTGGCAGCACAGATACGCAGTATTTT.

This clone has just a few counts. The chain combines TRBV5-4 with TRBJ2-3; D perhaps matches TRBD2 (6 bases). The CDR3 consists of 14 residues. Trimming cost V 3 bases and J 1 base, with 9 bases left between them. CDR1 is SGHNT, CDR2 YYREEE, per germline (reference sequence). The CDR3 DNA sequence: TGTGCCAGCAGCTGGGGGGTGCGCACAGATACGCAGTATTTT. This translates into CASSWGVRTDTQYF.